One TCR beta chain is described in this entry. Its antigen remains unidentified. Trimming took 5 bases from V and 4 from J; bases not matched to a gene: 5. CDR3 length: 14 residues. Germline CDR1 and CDR2: SEHNR and FQNEAQ (reference sequence). The entry originates in a study of T cell repertoires in cytomegalovirus infection. Study-wide context: Peptides in the study included HLA-C-restricted and HLA-B-restricted CMV epitopes. Public TCR beta signatures marked donors with CMV infection and the matching HLA.

Study-wide results and limits: What dominated the ex vivo response were HLA-C-restricted CMV-specific TCR beta clonotypes. Carriage of CMV together with the relevant HLA was identifiable through cumulative public TCR beta family frequency.

MiXCR, applied by TCRdb to the reads, yields one record per CDR3 protein. The table records 370,000 or so distinct CDR3 sequences, about 35% of them present only once. Sequencing used cultured PBMCs, obtained from culture after CMV antigen stimulation. V gene TRBV7-9 combines with J gene TRBJ2-3; 8 bases are a match to TRBD1. The sequence was collected from a human donor in good health (CMV status not recorded). Some clones in this sample may be carry-over from other donors' samples. Here the CDR3 DNA reads TGTGCCAGCAGCCCACAGGGGGTTGCAGATACGCAGTATTTT. Translating it yields CASSPQGVADTQYF.